The 11 T cell receptor beta chains below come from one sample, sequenced in a study of T cell changes during pregnancy in multiple sclerosis (dated by TCRdb to between 2017 and 2020). Library preparation employed the immunoSEQ multiplex PCR assay. The table was pulled from immuneACCESS by TCRdb, which kept in-frame rearrangements only. Such tables lose some clones; where checked, under half of the loss comes from unresolved V genes, and the rest has no known cause. The sample table holds tens of thousands of clones, of which 92% were seen once. Roughly 3.6% of the sample goes to the ten largest clones. Sample: peripheral blood, taken after pregnancy. The receptors were gathered from a female donor in good health, enrolled as a control in a pregnancy study.

This sequence joins TRBV19 and TRBJ2-7, with 7 nucleotides matching TRBD2. Per germline, CDR1 LNHDA and CDR2 SQIVND (reference sequence). The CDR3 is 13 amino acids. V gave up 5 bases and J gave up 5 bases; unmatched junction bases: 6. CDR3 in amino acids: CASSAGVGNEQYF. CDR3 nucleotides: TGTGCCAGTAGTGCGGGAGTGGGAAACGAGCAGTACTTC.

The CDR3, as DNA: TGCACCAGCAGCCAAGCCCCCTCACCTTCGGGACAGGGAGTGAAGCAGTACTTC. As protein: CTSSQAPSPSGQGVKQYF. V and J are TRBV1 and TRBJ2-7; the D segment call TRBD1 is taken from the table without a DNA check. TRBV1 is labeled a pseudogene. The length of the CDR3 is 18 residues.

This clone has just one count. The genes are TRBV9 and TRBJ2-2; 7 positions match TRBD2. V shed 1 base and J 1 base; nucleotides not matched to a gene: 1. The CDR3 is 15 residues long. The germline CDR1 and CDR2 sequences are SGDLS and YYNGEE. Here the CDR3 reads CASSVPSGNTGELFF. The CDR3 DNA is TGTGCCAGCAGCGTACCTAGCGGGAACACCGGGGAGCTGTTTTTT.

This CDR3 is CASSFIGAGTYEQYF. In DNA form, the CDR3 reads TGTGCCAGCAGCTTTATTGGGGCAGGCACCTACGAGCAGTACTTC. This chain connects TRBV5-8 to TRBJ2-7; a weak D match, TRBD1 (5 bases). Germline CDR1 and CDR2: SGHTS and YDEGEE. V was trimmed by 2 bases and J by 2 bases, leaving 14 bases between them. The CDR3 runs 15 residues.

This clone was detected only once. V is TRBV7-2 and J is TRBJ2-7; 13 nucleotides match TRBD2. The junction had 4 bases not matched to a gene; V was cut back by 7 bases and J by 4 bases. The CDR3 runs 14 residues. Germline V gene sequence: CDR1 SGHTA, CDR2 FQGNSA. In DNA, the CDR3 is TGTGCCAGCACCTCACTAGCGGGAGGGTACGAGCAGTACTTC. Its translation: CASTSLAGGYEQYF.

This clone was seen a single time. The chain carries TRBV6-1 and TRBJ2-7; perhaps TRBD2 as D (5 bases). This CDR3 has 16 amino acids. V lost 1 base and J 2 bases, leaving 15 bases between the germline ends. Germline CDR1 is MNHNS and CDR2 is SASEGT. The CDR3 DNA sequence: TGTGCCAGCAGTGAAGGCTTAGTCAAGGGAGCCTACGAGCAGTACTTC. As protein: CASSEGLVKGAYEQYF.

The chain carries TRBV4-2 and TRBJ2-2; 7 positions agree with TRBD2. CDR1 and CDR2 from the germline V gene are LGHNA and YNFKEQ. Unmatched junction bases numbered 5, after V lost 1 base and J lost 6 bases. The CDR3 sequence is 15 residues long. The CDR3 sequence: CASSQVGGVAGELFF. DNA of the CDR3: TGTGCCAGCAGCCAAGTTGGGGGGGTGGCCGGGGAGCTGTTTTTT.

The chain has TRBV27 and TRBJ1-1; 11 nucleotides line up with TRBD1. The CDR3 sequence is 16 residues long. V lost 5 bases to trimming and J lost 4 bases; unmatched junction nucleotides: 9. Germline-derived CDR1 and CDR2 are MNHEY and SMNVEV (reference sequence). The CDR3 DNA reads TGTGCCAGCAGTCCTGGGACAGGGGGGCTGGGCACTGAAGCTTTCTTT. Translating gives CASSPGTGGLGTEAFF.

The rearrangement uses TRBV7-2 and TRBJ2-1; 12 bases fit TRBD2. The ends lost 6 bases at V and 10 bases at J; junction bases unmatched: 10. The CDR3 contains 15 residues. Germline CDR1 and CDR2: SGHTA and FQGNSA. The CDR3 nucleotides are TGTGCCAGCAGGAGGGGACTAGCGGGTGAAGGGGAGCAGTTCTTC. Translated: CASRRGLAGEGEQFF.

This clone was counted between two and nine times. The chain carries TRBV28 and TRBJ2-7; D gene ambiguous. Trimming removed 2 bases from V and 4 bases from J, with 6 bases in between. CDR1 MDHEN and CDR2 SYDVKM come from the germline V gene. The CDR3 is made up of 12 amino acids. The CDR3 nucleotides are TGTGCCAGCAGTTTAAGCCTTTACGAGCAGTACTTC. It translates to CASSLSLYEQYF.

This chain links TRBV11-2 with TRBJ2-1; perhaps TRBD1 as D (6 bases). V lost 5 bases and J lost 2, with 13 bases in between. The germline CDR1 and CDR2 sequences are SGHAT and FQNNGV. The CDR3 sequence is 15 residues long. DNA for the CDR3: TGTGCCAGCAGCCACGGACAGATCCCCTACAATGAGCAGTTCTTC. Encoded protein: CASSHGQIPYNEQFF.